The sequence of this TCR beta chain was determined in a study of spatial heterogeneity in lung cancer. Germline CDR1 reads DFQATT; CDR2 reads SNEGSKA (reference sequence). J was trimmed by 6 bases and V by 5 bases; bases with no gene match: 5. The CDR3 extends over 13 amino acids. TCRdb analysed the 5' RACE reads with MiXCR anew, one entry per CDR3 protein. The profile shows approximately 93,000 distinct CDR3 sequences, 15% to 20% of them singletons. The time point was: blood at routine non-recurrence follow-up after resection. Specimen: PBMCs, collected at follow-up. The sequence was obtained from a male donor with early-stage non-small cell lung cancer. The V gene is TRBV20-1, the J gene TRBJ2-5, with TRBD2 identical over 11 bases. Here the CDR3 reads CSAPTSGGKTQYF. The CDR3, as DNA: TGCAGTGCTCCTACTAGCGGGGGAAAGACCCAGTACTTC.